Sequencing of this TCR beta chain was carried out in a study of PD-L1 blockade in urothelial cancer. Time point defined: pretreatment peripheral blood. V was pared by 10 bases and J by 2 bases, with 9 bases of the junction left unmatched. In germline, CDR1 is ENHRY, CDR2 SYGVKD. The CDR3 extends over 16 amino acids. Some clones are missing from TCRdb's copy, which holds only in-frame ones; the method was immunoSEQ multiplex PCR. The profile shows 35,000 to 45,000 clones, roughly 84% of them singletons. The TCR was taken from a donor older than 35 with urothelial cancer. Sequences were derived from PBMCs, sampled around atezolizumab (anti-PD-L1) treatment. The rearrangement links TRBV10-3 to TRBJ2-3; TRBD2 agrees at 13 bases. The DNA of the CDR3 is TGTGCCACCCACCCGGGACTAGCGGGGACCACAGATACGCAGTATTTT. This gives the protein CATHPGLAGTTDTQYF.